This T cell receptor (beta chain) was sequenced in a study of blood T cell repertoires in COVID-19. On the study more broadly: The United States, Italy and Spain were the sources of the acute and convalescent COVID-19 samples. PBMCs, B-cell-depleted T cells, or T cells were the source of the cDNA or gDNA that made up the material.

Authors' methods: Quantification of nucleated cells was approximated via reference gene primer amplification. The table came from immunoSEQ multiplex PCR; TCRdb's copy has only in-frame clones and leaves some out. D and trimming were read from the DNA, whereas the V and J calls and clone size are those reported in that table. This sample has about 190,000 clones, with 70% to 80% found just once. This CDR3 has 14 amino acids. V dropped 4 bases and J dropped 8; count of bases not matched to a gene: 7. From germline, CDR1 is SGHRS and CDR2 YFSETQ. The chain recombines TRBV5-1 with TRBJ1-2; TRBD1 matches 11 bases. This clonotype was sampled from a woman in her forties or fifties with acute or convalescent COVID-19. The specimen sequenced was peripheral blood. Here the CDR3 reads CASSGGQGVYGYTF. The DNA of the CDR3 is TGCGCCAGCAGCGGGGGACAGGGGGTATACGGCTACACCTTC.